The rows below give T cell receptor beta chains drawn from one sample of a study of blood T cell repertoires in COVID-19. Data came from immunoSEQ multiplex PCR; TCRdb stores just in-frame clones and leaves some out. The table records roughly 77,000 clones, roughly 80% of them present only once. The specimen was peripheral blood. These receptors were collected from a woman in her 70s with acute or convalescent COVID-19. Each CDR3 is given with its conserved first and last residue. The order of the fields is J gene, V gene, D gene, clone size, CDR3 DNA, CDR3 protein. A D gene is named only where the DNA matches it firmly. Expanded clones get a size class; other rows say once, few or many, or leave the size out.

TRBJ2-2 TRBV5-1 TRBD1 . TGCGCCAGCAGGGCCCCAGGGACAGCGAACACCGGGGAGCTGTTTTTT CASRAPGTANTGELFF
TRBJ2-1 TRBV27 TRBD1 . TGTGCCAGCAGCATTAGGGGACAGGGCTCCAGGGGCTCCTACAATGAGCAGTTCTTC CASSIRGQGSRGSYNEQFF
TRBJ1-1 TRBV6-1 . few TGTGCCAGCAGTGAGGGGCGAACTGAAGCTTTCTTT CASSEGRTEAFF
TRBJ2-3 TRBV3-1/TRBV3-2 TRBD2 . TGTGCCAGCAGCCAGCGGGTAGCGGGGCGCACAGATACGCAGTATTTT CASSQRVAGRTDTQYF
TRBJ2-7 TRBV10-2 TRBD1 . TGCGCCACCTCCAGGGGACAGGGGAGCTCCTACGAGCAGTACTTC CATSRGQGSSYEQYF
TRBJ1-1 TRBV7-9 . . TGTGCCAGCAGCGCACCGACACTGACGAACACTGAAGCTTTCTTT CASSAPTLTNTEAFF
TRBJ2-5 TRBV6-6 TRBD2 . TGTGCCAGCAGTCCTGGGACTAGCGGAGCCGCGGGGGAGACCCAGTACTTC CASSPGTSGAAGETQYF
TRBJ1-4 TRBV4-3 . . TGCGCCAGCAGCCAAAGGCCGGGGTCCTCAACTAATGAAAAACTGTTTTTT CASSQRPGSSTNEKLFF
TRBJ1-2 TRBV6-5 TRBD1 . TGTGCCAGCAGTAATACAGGGGCCTATGGCTACACCTTC CASSNTGAYGYTF
TRBJ2-1 TRBV24-1 TRBD1 . TGTGCCACCAAGGGACAGGGGGCGCGATACAATGAGCAGTTCTTC CATKGQGARYNEQFF
TRBJ1-2 TRBV4-2 TRBD1 . TGTGCCAGCAGCCAAGTAACCGGACAGGATTATGGCTACACCTTC CASSQVTGQDYGYTF
TRBJ2-7 TRBV29-1 . . TGCAGCGTAGTCAGGGGTTCCTACGAGCAGTACTTC CSVVRGSYEQYF
TRBJ2-3 TRBV6-2/TRBV6-3 TRBD1 . TGTGCCAGCAGTTACTCGAGATCGGACAGGGCCACTACAGATACGCAGTATTTT CASSYSRSDRATTDTQYF
TRBJ2-7 TRBV6-2/TRBV6-3 TRBD2 . TGTGCCAACAGTTACGGGCGGGGGAGCTCCTACGAGCAGTACTTC CANSYGRGSSYEQYF
TRBJ2-3 TRBV9 TRBD1 . TGTGCCAGCAGCACCTACAGGGGTTGGGGAGATACGCAGTATTTT CASSTYRGWGDTQYF
TRBJ2-7 TRBV7-2 . . TGTGCCAGCAGCCTGACAGAGAGCGAGCAGTACTTC CASSLTESEQYF
TRBJ1-2 TRBV5-3 . few TGTGCCAGAAATACACAAGGGGTTGGTCGCACCTTC CARNTQGVGRTF
TRBJ1-2 TRBV5-6 . . TGTGCCAGCAGCCCTTCGGACAGCTATGGCTACACCTTC CASSPSDSYGYTF
TRBJ1-1 TRBV4-3 . . TGCGCCAGCAGCCAGGCGGACACTCTGAACACTGAAGCTTTCTTT CASSQADTLNTEAFF
TRBJ2-6 TRBV13 . once TGTGCCAGCAGCCCCTCGGAGGGGCAGCAGGCTGGGGCCAACGTCCTGACTTTC CASSPSEGQQAGANVLTF
TRBJ1-2 TRBV7-6 TRBD1 few TGTGCCAGCAGCTTGATTCCGGGACAGGGGGCTTATGGCTACACCTTC CASSLIPGQGAYGYTF